This record covers a single TCR beta chain. The entry originates in a study of blood T cell repertoires in COVID-19. Across the whole study: The United States, Italy and Spain supplied acute and convalescent COVID-19 samples. In each case, the material was cDNA or gDNA derived from T cells, B-cell-depleted T cells, or PBMCs.

The CDR3 contains 16 residues. Trimming pared 3 bases from V and 4 bases from J, leaving 18 bases between. Germline CDR1 reads SGHVS; CDR2 reads FQNEAQ. Authors' analysis steps: The assay estimated nucleated cells by amplifying reference gene primers. TCRdb keeps only in-frame clones here, not all; method: immunoSEQ multiplex PCR. The V and J calls and clone size are taken from that table; D and trimming were inferred from the DNA. There are over 40,000 clones in the sample; about 80% occur only once, and 11% to 15% lies in the top ten. Sequencing input: peripheral blood. This TCR was recovered from a human donor in a cohort sampled during active COVID-19. V gene TRBV7-8 combines with J gene TRBJ1-2; TRBD1 is a possible D gene (6 bases). CDR3 region: CASSFTPGGRGYGYTF. The CDR3 DNA reads TGTGCCAGCAGCTTCACTCCTGGGGGCCGTGGCTATGGCTACACCTTC.